Below, 8 T cell receptor beta chains from the same sample are listed, as sequenced in a study of blood T cell repertoires in COVID-19. Clones were sequenced by immunoSEQ multiplex PCR, and TCRdb holds only the in-frame ones, with some missing. Of about 210,000 clones listed, around four fifths were seen once; the top ten hold approximately 8%. The source material was peripheral blood. These receptors were taken from a woman aged 45 to 65 with active or convalescent COVID-19.

This chain joins TRBV18 and TRBJ1-6; D perhaps matches TRBD1 (6 bases). CDR1 and CDR2 from the germline V gene are KGHSH and LQKENI. Deletions cut 2 bases from V and 3 bases from J, with 8 bases between. This CDR3 is 15 amino acids long. As DNA, the CDR3 is TGTGCCAGCTCACCAGGACAGATCTATAATTCACCCCTCCACTTT. Its translation is CASSPGQIYNSPLHF.

This rearrangement joins TRBV7-9 to TRBJ1-6; D may be TRBD1 (6 bases). Germline V gene lookup returns CDR1 SEHNR and CDR2 FQNEAQ (reference sequence). The CDR3 extends over 15 amino acids. Between the trimmed V and J ends, which lost 3 bases and 7 bases, there was a span of 13 bases. CDR3 amino acids: CASSFGQRGNSPLHF. Written as DNA, the CDR3 is TGTGCCAGCAGCTTTGGACAGAGGGGGAATTCACCCCTCCACTTT.

This clone was counted a few times. CDR3 amino acids: CSARDKYEQYV. CDR3 in DNA: TGCAGTGCTAGAGACAAATACGAGCAGTACGTC. This chain uses TRBV20-1 with TRBJ2-7; no firm D call. CDR1 is DFQATT and CDR2 is SNEGSKA in the germline V gene (reference sequence). The CDR3 is 11 residues long. With 0 bases removed from V and 4 bases from J, the gap between germline ends came to 4 bases.

CDR3 bases: TGTGCCAGCAGTCTACAGGGGAATTCGGACACTGAAGCTTTCTTT. It is translated as CASSLQGNSDTEAFF. The chain employs TRBV6-5 and TRBJ1-1, with 7 bases aligning to TRBD1. The CDR3 covers 15 residues. The J segment lost 3 bases and the V segment lost 5 bases, leaving 9 bases of the junction unmatched. Germline V CDR1 and CDR2: MNHEY, SVGAGI.

The rearrangement uses TRBV30 and TRBJ2-1; D perhaps matches TRBD2 (5 bases). Trimming stripped 1 base from V and 7 bases from J, with 20 bases between. CDR1 and CDR2 from the germline V gene are GTSNPN and SVGIG (reference sequence). The CDR3 runs to 16 residues. This CDR3 reads CAWSAPSGGVENEQFF. DNA for the CDR3: TGTGCCTGGAGTGCCCCAAGCGGAGGAGTTGAGAATGAGCAGTTCTTC.

The genes are TRBV10-2 and TRBJ2-2, with 7 bases that match TRBD1. The CDR3 loop spans 14 amino acids. Germline V lookup: CDR1 WSHSY, CDR2 SAAADI. V shed 8 bases and J 5 bases; nucleotides not matched to a gene: 8. The CDR3 protein is CASSRDSSTGELFF. CDR3 coding DNA: TGCGCCAGCTCTCGGGACAGCTCAACCGGGGAGCTGTTTTTT.

The chain links TRBV19 to TRBJ1-4; no firm D call. Per the germline V gene, CDR1 is LNHDA and CDR2 is SQIVND (reference sequence). The CDR3 spans 15 residues. Deletions cut 11 bases from V and 0 bases from J, with 16 bases between. The CDR3 DNA is TGTGCCTCCCGCAAACAGCCTGCAACTAATGAAAAACTGTTTTTT. Translation gives CASRKQPATNEKLFF.

This sequence joins TRBV6-5 and TRBJ1-1, with 7 bases lining up with TRBD1. CDR1 is MNHEY and CDR2 is SVGAGI in the germline V gene. CDR3 length equals 14 residues. V lost 2 bases to trimming and J lost 5 bases; unmatched junction nucleotides: 5. The CDR3 bases are TGTGCCAGCAGTTACGGACAGGCGGGGACTGAAGCTTTCTTT. It yields the protein CASSYGQAGTEAFF.